What follows are 25 T cell receptor beta chains derived from one specimen sequenced in a study of shared T cell receptors in the human thymus. Sequencing was performed with immunoSEQ multiplex PCR; in TCRdb, only in-frame clones are kept and a portion is missing. The sample gives almost 550,000 clones, 70% to 80% of which show up once; about 0.013% is in the top ten. This sample was shared with a second study, whose subject was human thymus T cells.

Sequences were obtained from thymocytes. These receptors originate from a boy in the first two years of life with a congenital heart defect.

The chain uses TRBV7-2 and TRBJ2-5, with 10 nucleotides matching TRBD2. This CDR3 has 17 residues. CDR1 and CDR2 from the germline V gene are SGHTA and FQGNSA. Trimming cost V 8 bases and J 1 base; bases outside gene matches: 13. CDR3 sequence reads: CASALPPGLALQETQYF. For the CDR3, the DNA is TGTGCCAGCGCCCTGCCACCGGGACTAGCGCTCCAAGAGACCCAGTACTTC.

This chain links TRBV4-3 with TRBJ1-2, with D tentatively TRBD1 (6 bases). CDR1 is LGHNA, CDR2 YSLEER, per germline. Trimming pared 1 base from V and 4 bases from J, leaving 13 bases between. The CDR3 is 15 residues long. In nucleotides, the CDR3 is TGCGCCAGCAGCCAAGGACAGGACAGCATCTATGGCTACACCTTC. Its translation: CASSQGQDSIYGYTF.

The chain carries TRBV19 and TRBJ2-2; 7 bases line up with TRBD1. From germline, CDR1 is LNHDA and CDR2 SQIVND (reference sequence). V lost 6 bases and J lost 0; bases outside the gene matches: 10. The CDR3 covers 17 residues. The CDR3 here is CASRRGPGHANTGELFF. DNA for the CDR3: TGTGCCAGTAGAAGGGGGCCGGGACATGCGAACACCGGGGAGCTGTTTTTT. The full variable domain, in which reference TRBV19 and TRBJ2-2 provide the parts outside the CDR3, is DGGITQSPKYLFRKEGQNVTLSCEQNLNHDAMYWYRQDPGQGLRLIYYSQIVNDFQKGDIAEGYSVSREKKESFPLTVTSAQKNPTAFYLCASRRGPGHANTGELFFGEGSRLTVL.

The V and J genes are TRBV5-4 and TRBJ1-4, with 7 nucleotides matching TRBD1. The CDR3 has 19 residues. With V trimmed by 4 bases and J by 2 bases, 17 bases remained unmatched. Looked up from germline, CDR1 is SGHNT and CDR2 is YYREEE (reference sequence). In DNA, the CDR3 is TGTGCCAGCAGCGAATCCTCGACAGGGCTCCAGGGGACTAATGAAAAACTGTTTTTT. This gives the protein CASSESSTGLQGTNEKLFF.

V and J are TRBV30 and TRBJ2-3; TRBD1 might be the D (6 bases). Germline values: CDR1 GTSNPN, CDR2 SVGIG (reference sequence). The CDR3 is 14 amino acids. Trimming took off 7 bases at V and 3 bases at J, with 17 bases between the two ends. For the CDR3, the DNA is TGTGCCTCTCCCCTCCAGGGGTCGACAGATACGCAGTATTTT. Encoded protein: CASPLQGSTDTQYF.

V and J are TRBV5-4 and TRBJ1-3; no definite D call. CDR1 and CDR2 from the germline V gene are SGHNT and YYREEE (reference sequence). The length of the CDR3 is 17 residues. V was trimmed by 1 base and J by 0 bases, leaving 14 bases between them. This CDR3 reads CASSLRLAEGSGNTIYF. The CDR3 nucleotides read TGTGCCAGCAGCTTGAGGTTAGCGGAAGGCTCTGGAAACACCATATATTTT.

This rearrangement joins TRBV10-1 to TRBJ1-2, with 9 positions matching TRBD1. The junction had 2 bases not matched to a gene; V was cut back by 8 bases and J by 4 bases. The CDR3 consists of 12 residues. Germline lookup yields CDR1 WNHNN and CDR2 SYGVQD (reference sequence). The CDR3 sequence is CASSDRGYGYTF. In DNA, the CDR3 is TGCGCCAGCTCGGACAGGGGCTATGGCTACACCTTC.

The J gene is TRBJ2-2, the V gene TRBV27; weak D call: TRBD1 (6 bases). This CDR3 is built from 16 residues. The germline CDR1 and CDR2 sequences are MNHEY and SMNVEV (reference sequence). V gave up 4 bases and J gave up 4 bases, with 16 bases separating them. CDR3 sequence (DNA): TGTGCCAGCAGTTCAACGTGGGGGCTGGGCACCGGGGAGCTGTTTTTT. The encoded protein is CASSSTWGLGTGELFF.

In this sample, this clone turned up a few times. CDR3 amino acids: CASSLKEGTSGSGETQYF. In DNA, the CDR3 is TGTGCCAGCAGCTTGAAGGAGGGGACGAGCGGGAGCGGCGAGACCCAGTACTTC. The chain uses TRBV7-9 and TRBJ2-5, with 8 nucleotides matching TRBD2. With V trimmed by 3 bases and J by 5 bases, 17 bases remained unmatched. The length of the CDR3 is 18 residues. In germline, CDR1 is SEHNR, CDR2 FQNEAQ (reference sequence).

The chain employs TRBV19 and TRBJ1-1, with unresolved D. From germline, CDR1 is LNHDA and CDR2 SQIVND (reference sequence). The V end was cut by 7 bases, the J end by 0 bases, with 15 bases between. This CDR3 has 15 residues. CDR3 nucleotides: TGTGCCAGTAATACCCCGGAGGGAGTGAACACTGAAGCTTTCTTT. Protein sequence: CASNTPEGVNTEAFF.

V usage is TRBV4-3 and J usage is TRBJ2-1, with 13 bases identical to TRBD2. Germline CDR1 LGHNA, CDR2 YSLEER. After removal of 4 bases from V and 2 bases from J, the junction contained 5 bases not matched to a gene. The CDR3 runs to 17 residues. CDR3 sequence (DNA): TGCGCCAGCAGCCGGGAACTAGCGGGAGGGCCCTACAATGAGCAGTTCTTC. Protein product: CASSRELAGGPYNEQFF.

CDR3: CASSSKERDEQYF. CDR3 coding DNA: TGTGCCAGCAGCTCCAAGGAGAGGGACGAGCAGTACTTC. The chain has TRBV7-9 and TRBJ2-7; possible D gene TRBD2, 5 bases. V shed 4 bases and J shed 5 bases, with 12 bases lying between them. The CDR3 sequence is 13 residues long. Germline CDR1 SEHNR, CDR2 FQNEAQ (reference sequence).

This clone appeared a few times. This chain uses TRBV18 with TRBJ2-1; a possible D gene is TRBD2 (5 bases). CDR3 size: 17 residues. V gave up 1 base and J gave up 2 bases, with 15 bases separating them. Germline CDR1 and CDR2: KGHSH and LQKENI. As DNA, the CDR3 is TGTGCCAGCTCACCACTTGGTAGCGCATATACCTACAATGAGCAGTTCTTC. Amino acid sequence: CASSPLGSAYTYNEQFF. Full variable domain (missing parts from reference TRBV18 and TRBJ2-1): NAGVMQNPRHLVRRRGQEARLRCSPMKGHSHVYWYRQLPEEGLKFMVYLQKENIIDESGMPKERFSAEFPKEGPSILRIQQVVRGDSAAYFCASSPLGSAYTYNEQFFGPGTRLTVL.

The chain employs TRBV4-2 and TRBJ2-7; TRBD2 agrees at 11 bases. This CDR3 region has 17 residues. CDR1 is LGHNA and CDR2 is YNFKEQ in the germline V gene. V gave up 2 bases and J gave up 0 bases; unmatched junction bases: 6. The CDR3, as DNA: TGTGCCAGCAGCCAATCTAGCGGGAGGCTACGCTCCTACGAGCAGTACTTC. This translates into CASSQSSGRLRSYEQYF.

This chain links TRBV10-3 with TRBJ2-1; a weak D match, TRBD2 (6 bases). The CDR3 is 15 amino acids. V lost 4 bases and J lost 10, with 20 bases in between. Germline CDR1 and CDR2: ENHRY and SYGVKD. CDR3 protein: CAISVGLAMGGEQFF. In nucleotides, the CDR3 is TGTGCCATCAGTGTGGGGCTAGCGATGGGCGGAGAGCAGTTCTTC.

This sequence joins TRBV4-2 and TRBJ2-5; weak D call: TRBD2 (6 bases). The J call may be wrong; the DNA end is better matched by TRBJ2-7. Looked up from germline, CDR1 is LGHNA and CDR2 is YNFKEQ. The CDR3 runs 15 residues. This chain's CDR3 is CASSPSWREVYEQYF. CDR3 DNA sequence: TGTGCCAGCAGTCCCTCGTGGCGGGAAGTCTACGAGCAGTACTTC.

This rearrangement joins TRBV6-1 to TRBJ1-1, with TRBD1 matching 7 bases. CDR1 is MNHNS, CDR2 SASEGT, per germline. The CDR3 loop spans 14 amino acids. V lost 2 bases, J lost 0 bases, and 0 bases stayed unmatched. CDR3 coding DNA: TGTGCCAGCAGTGAACAGGGGGTGAACACTGAAGCTTTCTTT. Translation: CASSEQGVNTEAFF.

J is TRBJ2-2 and V is TRBV5-1; 7 bases are shared with TRBD1. The junction had 6 bases not matched to a gene; V was cut back by 0 bases and J by 1 base. Germline CDR1 is SGHRS and CDR2 is YFSETQ. The CDR3 covers 17 residues. CDR3 sequence reads: CASSLAVGQMNTGELFF. The CDR3, as DNA: TGCGCCAGCAGCTTGGCCGTGGGACAGATGAACACCGGGGAGCTGTTTTTT.

The chain links TRBV18 to TRBJ2-5, with D possibly TRBD2 on 5 matching bases. V shed 6 bases and J shed 5 bases, with 10 bases lying between them. The V gene's germline CDR1 is KGHSH and CDR2 LQKENI. This CDR3 comprises 12 residues. The CDR3 DNA reads TGTGCCAGCTCCCCAGCGGTGGAGACCCAGTACTTC. This translates into CASSPAVETQYF.

The chain links TRBV10-2 to TRBJ2-1, with TRBD1 identical over 9 bases. Germline CDR1 WSHSY, CDR2 SAAADI. Unmatched junction bases numbered 11, after V lost 6 bases and J lost 5 bases. This CDR3 region has 16 residues. The CDR3 here is CASRLLQDRGDNEQFF. CDR3 DNA: TGCGCCAGCAGGCTACTACAGGACAGGGGCGACAATGAGCAGTTCTTC.

The chain combines TRBV4-1 with TRBJ2-4; 11 nucleotides match TRBD2. Germline V gives CDR1 MGHRA, CDR2 YSYEKL. The CDR3 has 20 residues. V dropped 4 bases and J dropped 1; count of bases not matched to a gene: 15. The CDR3 reads CASSLPMGSGRAVAKNIQYF. The CDR3 DNA is TGCGCCAGCAGCCTTCCCATGGGTAGCGGGAGGGCCGTTGCCAAAAACATTCAGTACTTC.

The chain joins TRBV28 to TRBJ1-2; 8 positions agree with TRBD1. Germline loops: CDR1 MDHEN, CDR2 SYDVKM. The CDR3 has 17 residues. With 1 base clipped from V and 2 bases from J, the junction kept 9 bases outside the gene matches. CDR3 sequence: CASSLSDFRQGNYGYTF. In DNA form, the CDR3 reads TGTGCCAGCAGTTTATCCGATTTCCGACAGGGGAACTATGGCTACACCTTC.

The chain joins TRBV5-6 to TRBJ1-1; D uncertain. Trimming shortened V by 2 bases and J by 3 bases, and 11 bases separated the two germline ends. The length of the CDR3 is 14 residues. The V gene's germline CDR1 is SGHDT and CDR2 YYEEEE. CDR3 region: CASSFRLPHTEAFF. The CDR3 DNA sequence: TGTGCCAGCAGCTTTAGACTCCCGCACACTGAAGCTTTCTTT.

This clone was seen only once. The CDR3 DNA is TGTGCCAGCAGCTTAGGGACAGGGGAGGCGAACGAGCAGTACTTC. Amino acid sequence: CASSLGTGEANEQYF. The chain recombines TRBV7-9 with TRBJ2-7; 9 bases match TRBD1. CDR1 is SEHNR, CDR2 FQNEAQ, per germline (reference sequence). The V and J ends lost 1 base and 5 bases, in that order; junction bases with no gene match: 6. There are 15 residues in the CDR3.

The V call is TRBV5-1, the J call TRBJ1-4, with TRBD1 identical over 10 bases. The junction had 7 bases not matched to a gene; V was cut back by 4 bases and J by 16 bases. The CDR3 is 12 residues long. The germline CDR1 and CDR2 sequences are SGHRS and YFSETQ. CDR3 bases: TGCGCCAGCAGCCACCCGGGACAGGGGAAGTTTTTT. Translation gives CASSHPGQGKFF. Full variable domain (outside the CDR3, taken from reference TRBV5-1 and TRBJ1-4): KAGVTQTPRYLIKTRGQQVTLSCSPISGHRSVSWYQQTPGQGLQFLFEYFSETQRNKGNFPGRFSGRQFSNSRSEMNVSTLELGDSALYLCASSHPGQGKFFGSGTQLSVL.